This T cell receptor beta chain comes out of a study of blood T cells in healthy people across ages. In its sample, this clonotype was seen once. A single base separates this from a much larger clone, so it may be a read error. The CDR3 has 14 residues. With 2 bases removed from V and 5 bases from J, the gap between germline ends came to 13 bases. CDR1 is SGHTA and CDR2 is FQGNSA in the germline V gene. PCR was performed a second time for roughly 7 to 11 cycles using a sample-barcoded 5' primer and a J-beta primer mix. Each CDR3 protein gets one entry after TCRdb re-called the 5' RACE reads with MiXCR. The sample contains around 800,000 distinct CDR3 sequences, around 50% of which appear only once.

This clonotype was obtained from a man of 80 years or more in good health. The chain recombines TRBV7-2 with TRBJ2-7, with TRBD1 as a possible D gene (6 bases). The sequencing input was blood. The CDR3 DNA is TGTGCCAGCAGCTTAAGGGACACATCCGACGAGCAGTACTTC. Translating gives CASSLRDTSDEQYF.